This TCR beta chain derives from a study of cytomegalovirus exposure and HLA in healthy donors. The study's findings and limits: Most TCR sequences proved rare, with some public TCRs found in many donors.

Trimming took 4 bases from V and 1 from J; bases not matched to a gene: 3. Per germline, CDR1 MDHEN and CDR2 SYDVKM. This CDR3 contains 14 residues. Libraries were prepared by immunoSEQ multiplex PCR; TCRdb keeps only in-frame clonotypes and omits some of them. The sample lists 50,000 to 70,000 clones; 90% to 95% were seen once. The donors were in the approximately 120-subject validation cohort; that cohort was separate from the roughly 700-subject first cohort. A word on this clone: The antigen remains undetermined.

This TCR derives from a woman younger than 30 in good health and CMV-seropositive. The chain uses TRBV28 and TRBJ1-1; the match to TRBD1 covers 7 bases. Source material: PBMCs. The CDR3 DNA sequence: TGTGCCAGCAGTTCCGGACAGGAGAACACTGAAGCTTTCTTT. It yields the protein CASSSGQENTEAFF.